These 17 T cell receptor beta chains came from one sample sequenced in a study of blood T cell repertoires in COVID-19. TCRdb's table, derived via immunoSEQ multiplex PCR, lists solely in-frame clones and lacks some. The sample lists roughly 150,000 clones, roughly 85% seen once, with just under 3% in the top ten. The sample was peripheral blood. Receptors were obtained from a middle-aged man with acute or convalescent COVID-19.

The rearrangement links TRBV29-1 to TRBJ1-4, with D perhaps TRBD1 (5 bases). The CDR3 has 14 residues. Germline V gene sequence: CDR1 SQVTM, CDR2 ANQGSEA. The ends were cut back, 6 bases at V and 8 bases at J, with 19 bases in the middle. The CDR3 DNA reads as TGCAGCGTATATACCGGACAAACCCGGGAAAAACTGTTTTTT. Residues: CSVYTGQTREKLFF. The entire variable domain, with the rest obtained from reference TRBV29-1 and TRBJ1-4, is as follows: SAVISQKPSRDICQRGTSLTIQCQVDSQVTMMFWYRQQPGQSLTLIATANQGSEATYESGFVIDKFPISRPNLTFSTLTVSNMSPEDSSIYLCSVYTGQTREKLFFGSGTQLSVL.

CDR3 DNA: TGTGCTAGTGGTTTTAGGCGGGACACTGAAGCTTTCTTT. Its protein product is CASGFRRDTEAFF. V gene TRBV12-5 combines with J gene TRBJ1-1, with D hard to call. The CDR3 length is 13 residues. In germline, CDR1 is LGHNT, CDR2 FRNRAP. The V and J ends lost 3 bases and 3 bases respectively, with 8 bases between them.

This sequence joins TRBV11-2 and TRBJ2-1; TRBD1 might be the D (5 bases). The CDR3 loop spans 15 amino acids. Looked up from germline, CDR1 is SGHAT and CDR2 is FQNNGV. V lost 0 bases, J lost 6 bases, and 12 bases lay in between. The CDR3 coding sequence is TGTGCCAGCAGCTTAGATCCGGCCAGGGTCAATGAGCAGTTCTTC. Its translation is CASSLDPARVNEQFF.

This CDR3 is CASRLGGQGVEQFF. As DNA, the CDR3 is TGTGCCAGCAGGCTGGGCGGACAGGGGGTTGAGCAGTTCTTC. The gene calls are TRBV6-5 and TRBJ2-1; TRBD1 matches at 10 bases. Germline V gene lookup returns CDR1 MNHEY and CDR2 SVGAGI. V lost 6 bases and J lost 9; bases outside the gene matches: 8. This CDR3 region has 14 residues.

The genes are TRBV7-3 and TRBJ2-2, with unresolved D. The CDR3 extends over 14 amino acids. The germline gives CDR1 SGHTA, CDR2 FQGTGA. Trimming removed 1 base at V and 2 bases at J, with 5 bases between. As DNA, the CDR3 is TGTGCCAGCAGCTTAAATGTAAACACCGGGGAGCTGTTTTTT. The encoded protein is CASSLNVNTGELFF.

V and J are TRBV5-5 and TRBJ2-7; D unclear. CDR1 SGHKS and CDR2 YYEKEE come from the germline V gene (reference sequence). This CDR3 contains 13 residues. Trimming pared 4 bases from V and 3 bases from J, leaving 11 bases between. CDR3 DNA sequence: TGTGCCAGCAGCGTGACAACCGTCTACGAGCAGTACTTC. Translation gives CASSVTTVYEQYF.

V usage is TRBV15 and J usage is TRBJ2-2; a possible D gene is TRBD1 (6 bases). The V end lost 0 bases, the J end lost 4 bases, and 12 bases lay between the germline ends. Germline CDR1 LNHNV, CDR2 YYDKDF (reference sequence). The CDR3 has 16 residues. This CDR3 reads CATSRDGYRVTGELFF. In DNA form, the CDR3 reads TGTGCCACCAGCAGAGATGGGTACAGGGTCACCGGGGAGCTGTTTTTT. Full variable domain (missing parts from reference TRBV15 and TRBJ2-2): DAMVIQNPRYQVTQFGKPVTLSCSQTLNHNVMYWYQQKSSQAPKLLFHYYDKDFNNEADTPDNFQSRRPNTSFCFLDIRSPGLGDTAMYLCATSRDGYRVTGELFFGEGSRLTVL.

This chain joins TRBV10-3 and TRBJ1-2, with 9 bases aligning to TRBD1. The germline gives CDR1 ENHRY, CDR2 SYGVKD. The CDR3 extends over 15 amino acids. Germline trimming cut 10 bases from V and 3 bases from J; bases unmatched to any gene: 12. CDR3 DNA: TGTGCCAGTTGGGACAGGGTCATAGTCGACTATGGCTACACCTTC. Its translation: CASWDRVIVDYGYTF.

The chain's CDR3 is CSVGSNYGYTF. CDR3 DNA sequence: TGCAGCGTCGGGTCTAACTATGGCTACACCTTC. The chain uses TRBV29-1 and TRBJ1-2; no clear D. The CDR3 contains 11 residues. Trimming removed 6 bases at V and 0 bases at J, with 5 bases between. Per the germline V gene, CDR1 is SQVTM and CDR2 is ANQGSEA.

The chain uses TRBV21-1 and TRBJ1-2. TRBV21-1 is a listed pseudogene. This CDR3 has 14 residues. Here the CDR3 DNA reads TGTGCCAGCAGCAAAAAGGGGGGGGCGGGTGGCTACACCTTC. Its translation is CASSKKGGAGGYTF.

The sample holds a few counts of this clone. This chain uses TRBV18 with TRBJ2-1, with a weak D call TRBD2 (5 bases). The CDR3 contains 12 residues. V dropped 5 bases and J dropped 5 bases, with 7 bases sitting between them. Per the germline V gene, CDR1 is KGHSH and CDR2 is LQKENI. For the CDR3, the DNA is TGTGCCAGCTCAAGGACTGACAATGAGCAGTTCTTC. It codes for CASSRTDNEQFF.

This rearrangement joins TRBV11-3 to TRBJ2-3; D might be TRBD2 (5 bases). The V end was cut by 5 bases, the J end by 0 bases, with 12 bases between. CDR1 is SGHNT, CDR2 YENEEA, per germline. The CDR3 covers 15 residues. CDR3 protein: CASSPATGSTDTQYF. For the CDR3, the DNA is TGTGCCAGCAGCCCGGCGACGGGGAGCACAGATACGCAGTATTTT.

This clone was counted a few times. CDR3 loop: CASSSIGGYGNTIYF. In nucleotides, the CDR3 is TGTGCCAGCAGTTCGATAGGGGGCTACGGAAACACCATATATTTT. The chain recombines TRBV28 with TRBJ1-3; 7 nucleotides agree with TRBD1. This CDR3 has 15 residues. Germline V gene data show CDR1 as MDHEN and CDR2 as SYDVKM. Trimming removed 4 bases from V and 4 bases from J; junction bases left unmatched: 7. Supplemented by reference TRBV28 and TRBJ1-3, the full variable domain reads DVKVTQSSRYLVKRTGEKVFLECVQDMDHENMFWYRQDPGLGLRLIYFSYDVKMKEKGDIPEGYSVSREKKERFSLILESASTNQTSMYLCASSSIGGYGNTIYFGEGSWLTVV.

The V gene is TRBV4-1, the J gene TRBJ2-1; TRBD2 aligns across 11 bases. The V gene's germline CDR1 is MGHRA and CDR2 YSYEKL. The ends lost 5 bases at V and 3 bases at J; junction bases unmatched: 6. This CDR3 is 16 amino acids long. The CDR3 is CASSLRGTSGYNEQFF. As DNA, the CDR3 is TGCGCCAGCAGCTTACGCGGGACTAGCGGCTACAATGAGCAGTTCTTC.

The CDR3 protein is CASSPPGQGLGIPLHF. CDR3 coding DNA: TGTGCCAGCTCACCACCGGGACAGGGATTGGGTATTCCCCTCCACTTT. The V gene is TRBV18, the J gene TRBJ1-6; 9 positions agree with TRBD1. CDR3 size: 16 residues. J lost 13 bases, V lost 0 bases, and 10 bases had no gene match. The germline V gene encodes CDR1 KGHSH and CDR2 LQKENI.

This clone was seen a handful of times. This rearrangement joins TRBV6-5 to TRBJ1-1; 9 bases fit TRBD1. Germline assignment: CDR1 MNHEY and CDR2 SVGAGI. The CDR3 totals 15 residues. Germline trimming cut 4 bases from V and 1 base from J; bases unmatched to any gene: 4. The CDR3 nucleotides are TGTGCCAGCAGTTGGGACAGGGAGACGAACACTGAAGCTTTCTTT. It translates to CASSWDRETNTEAFF.

The gene calls are TRBV5-1 and TRBJ1-1, with 8 bases aligning to TRBD1. Germline CDR1 reads SGHRS; CDR2 reads YFSETQ. With V trimmed by 5 bases and J by 11 bases, 5 bases remained unmatched. The CDR3 consists of 11 residues. The CDR3 sequence: CASSLTGVAFF. In DNA form, the CDR3 reads TGCGCCAGCAGTTTGACAGGGGTCGCTTTCTTT.